Shown below are 30 T cell receptor beta chains from a single sample sequenced in a study of blood T cells in healthy people across ages. A sample-barcoded 5' primer and a J-beta primer mix were used in a second PCR of about 7 to 12 cycles. MiXCR, applied by TCRdb to the 5' RACE reads, yields one record per CDR3 protein. The table records about 680,000 distinct CDR3 sequences, 49% of them present only once. Source material: blood. The source is a woman aged 60-75 years in good health.

Notes on this clonotype: One end of the junction fails to match germline, which may point to a read error. The chain employs TRBV5-1 and TRBJ2-1, with TRBD2 as a possible D gene (6 bases). Looked up from germline, CDR1 is SGHRS and CDR2 is YFSETQ. The CDR3 length is 16 residues. The DNA of the CDR3 is TGCGCCAGCAGCGGCCGAGGAGGGCTGAAATACAGTGAGCAGTTCTTC. Amino acids: CASSGRGGLKYSEQFF.

The J gene is TRBJ2-7, the V gene TRBV12-3 or TRBV12-4, with TRBD2 matching 9 bases. Germline trimming cut 3 bases from V and 5 bases from J; bases unmatched to any gene: 5. The CDR3 sequence is 14 residues long. CDR3 region: CASSFVASGNEQYF. The CDR3 nucleotides read TGTGCCAGCAGTTTTGTCGCTAGCGGGAACGAGCAGTACTTC.

The chain joins TRBV5-1 to TRBJ2-7; D remains ambiguous. The CDR3 loop spans 13 amino acids. Germline V gene sequence: CDR1 SGHRS, CDR2 YFSETQ. Deletions cut 4 bases from V and 9 bases from J, with 17 bases between. The CDR3 sequence: CASSPYDTTRQYF. CDR3 coding DNA: TGCGCCAGCAGCCCCTACGATACAACCCGGCAGTACTTC.

The CDR3 nucleotides are TGTGCCAGCAGCCTCCTGGGGCGGGACTACAATGAGCAGTTCTTC. Residues: CASSLLGRDYNEQFF. The chain links TRBV7-3 to TRBJ2-1, with D maybe TRBD2 (6 bases). Trimming removed 5 bases from V and 3 bases from J, with 14 bases in between. This CDR3 spans 15 amino acids. Germline CDR1 reads SGHTA; CDR2 reads FQGTGA.

This clonotype occurred a few times. The V call is TRBV4-3, the J call TRBJ1-6, with D perhaps TRBD1 (5 bases). V lost 3 bases and J lost 9, with 18 bases in between. This CDR3 has 16 residues. Germline V gene lookup returns CDR1 LGHNA and CDR2 YSLEER. The CDR3 is CASSHAQGILGSPLHF. CDR3 DNA sequence: TGCGCCAGCAGCCACGCGCAGGGCATACTAGGTTCACCCCTCCACTTT.

The rearrangement uses TRBV5-1 and TRBJ2-7, with TRBD1 matching over 10 bases. V lost 7 bases to trimming and J lost 3 bases; unmatched junction nucleotides: 10. The CDR3 totals 15 residues. Germline CDR1 and CDR2: SGHRS and YFSETQ. CDR3 region: CASRKYGTGDYEQYF. The CDR3, as DNA: TGCGCCAGCCGTAAGTACGGGACAGGGGACTACGAGCAGTACTTC.

This rearrangement joins TRBV10-3 to TRBJ2-3, with 9 bases identical to TRBD2. The CDR3 extends over 14 amino acids. Germline V lookup: CDR1 ENHRY, CDR2 SYGVKD. With 10 bases clipped from V and 3 bases from J, the junction kept 8 bases outside the gene matches. This CDR3 reads CATHHAGGTDTQYF. CDR3 coding DNA: TGTGCCACCCACCACGCGGGAGGGACAGATACGCAGTATTTT.

This chain connects TRBV2 to TRBJ1-1; 7 bases are shared with TRBD1. J was trimmed by 0 bases and V by 5 bases; bases with no gene match: 3. The CDR3 is 14 amino acids. In germline, CDR1 is SNHLY, CDR2 FYNNEI. CDR3 in DNA: TGTGCCAGCAGTTTGGACAGGATGAACACTGAAGCTTTCTTT. Its protein is CASSLDRMNTEAFF.

The chain uses TRBV7-8 and TRBJ2-7; D is perhaps TRBD2 (6 bases). V lost 0 bases to trimming and J lost 0 bases, with 6 bases between them. CDR1 and CDR2 (germline): SGHVS, FQNEAQ. This CDR3 is 14 amino acids long. The CDR3 sequence: CASSLADYSYEQYF. CDR3 in DNA: TGTGCCAGCAGCTTAGCGGACTACTCCTACGAGCAGTACTTC.

This clonotype is labeled as medium-sized. The chain recombines TRBV11-3 with TRBJ2-1; D uncertain. Germline lookup yields CDR1 SGHNT and CDR2 YENEEA. V was cut by 6 bases and J by 7 bases, with 13 bases left in between. This CDR3 spans 13 amino acids. The CDR3 is CASSFGPLNEQFF. CDR3 bases: TGTGCCAGCAGTTTCGGGCCCCTAAATGAGCAGTTCTTC.

This sequence joins TRBV5-5 and TRBJ1-1, with D unclear. The germline V gene has CDR1 SGHKS and CDR2 YYEKEE (reference sequence). This CDR3 region has 15 residues. V was trimmed by 3 bases and J by 0 bases, leaving 12 bases between them. The CDR3, as DNA: TGTGCCAGCAGCTACCCAGGAGAGATGAACACTGAAGCTTTCTTT. Its protein product is CASSYPGEMNTEAFF.

The sample holds a few counts of this clonotype. The rearrangement links TRBV28 to TRBJ2-4, with 9 bases matching TRBD2. V shed 5 bases, J shed 7 bases, and the junction held 6 bases outside the gene matches. Germline V gene sequence: CDR1 MDHEN, CDR2 SYDVKM. CDR3 length: 14 amino acids. The CDR3 spells CASSLLAGVNIQYF. The CDR3 DNA sequence: TGTGCCAGCAGTCTATTAGCGGGAGTGAACATTCAGTACTTC. The full variable domain, rest sourced from reference TRBV28 and TRBJ2-4, is DVKVTQSSRYLVKRTGEKVFLECVQDMDHENMFWYRQDPGLGLRLIYFSYDVKMKEKGDIPEGYSVSREKKERFSLILESASTNQTSMYLCASSLLAGVNIQYFGAGTRLSVL.

V and J are TRBV20-1 and TRBJ2-3, with 8 bases that match TRBD2. CDR1 and CDR2 (germline): DFQATT, SNEGSKA (reference sequence). The CDR3 loop spans 15 amino acids. V lost 7 bases, J lost 5 bases, and 14 bases stayed unmatched. The CDR3 is CSGVPGRAGEDTQYF. The CDR3 bases are TGCAGTGGCGTCCCGGGACGAGCGGGAGAAGATACGCAGTATTTT.

The chain couples TRBV7-2 to TRBJ2-5; D is unclear. The V gene lost 1 base and the J gene lost 5 bases, with 14 bases spanning the gap. The germline CDR1 and CDR2 sequences are SGHTA and FQGNSA. The CDR3 consists of 15 residues. The CDR3 DNA reads TGTGCCAGCAGCTTAGAGCCAAGAAGTTTGGAGACCCAGTACTTC. Translating it yields CASSLEPRSLETQYF.

The chain links TRBV7-2 to TRBJ2-3; a weak D match, TRBD2 (5 bases). Germline values: CDR1 SGHTA, CDR2 FQGNSA. The CDR3 consists of 15 residues. V lost 5 bases to trimming and J lost 2 bases, with 14 bases between them. The CDR3 nucleotides read TGTGCCAGCAGCCCCCTTGGTGGACTCACAGATACGCAGTATTTT. This gives the protein CASSPLGGLTDTQYF.

This chain joins TRBV7-9 and TRBJ1-4; D might be TRBD1 (6 bases). The CDR3 spans 13 residues. Germline CDR1 and CDR2: SEHNR and FQNEAQ (reference sequence). Deletions cut 5 bases from V and 8 bases from J, with 12 bases between. As DNA, the CDR3 is TGTGCCAGCAGCCCTCAGGGGTTGGAAAAACTGTTTTTT. It yields the protein CASSPQGLEKLFF.

The chain uses TRBV2 and TRBJ2-4; 12 bases are shared with TRBD2. Trimming at V came to 5 bases and at J to 4 bases, leaving 9 bases not matched to a gene. This CDR3 is built from 17 residues. Germline V gene lookup returns CDR1 SNHLY and CDR2 FYNNEI. DNA for the CDR3: TGTGCCAGCAGTAGAGGACTAGCGGGAAAGTCAAAAAACATTCAGTACTTC. This codes for CASSRGLAGKSKNIQYF.

This chain connects TRBV6-2 or TRBV6-3 to TRBJ2-1; D remains unclear. This CDR3 has 16 residues. Looked up from germline, CDR1 is MNHEY and CDR2 is SVGEGT. Trimming cost V 0 bases and J 5 bases, with 14 bases left between them. This chain's CDR3 is CASSYSVALFHNEQFF. As DNA, the CDR3 is TGTGCCAGCAGTTACTCGGTTGCCCTTTTCCACAATGAGCAGTTCTTC.

This sequence joins TRBV20-1 and TRBJ2-3, with D perhaps matching TRBD2 (5 bases). The CDR3 sequence is 13 residues long. Germline lookup yields CDR1 DFQATT and CDR2 SNEGSKA (reference sequence). V dropped 7 bases and J dropped 2 bases, with 13 bases sitting between them. The CDR3 region is CSGAAETTDTQYF. CDR3 DNA sequence: TGCAGTGGGGCAGCGGAGACCACAGATACGCAGTATTTT.

This chain uses TRBV2 with TRBJ1-2; 8 positions match TRBD1. Losses at the gene ends were 7 bases for V and 4 bases for J; bases not matched to a gene: 5. The CDR3 spans 13 residues. The V gene's germline CDR1 is SNHLY and CDR2 FYNNEI. CDR3 region: CASNRDRLYGYTF. The CDR3 nucleotides read TGTGCCAGCAACCGGGACAGGCTCTATGGCTACACCTTC.

CDR3 sequence reads: CSASRERGYNEQFF. DNA for the CDR3: TGCAGTGCAAGCAGGGAGCGGGGGTACAATGAGCAGTTCTTC. The rearrangement links TRBV20-1 to TRBJ2-1; 8 nucleotides line up with TRBD2. V lost 6 bases, J lost 4 bases, and 8 bases stayed unmatched. Per the germline V gene, CDR1 is DFQATT and CDR2 is SNEGSKA (reference sequence). The CDR3 covers 14 residues.

This clonotype was seen many times. CDR3 loop: CASSKSSGWETQYF. CDR3 DNA: TGTGCCAGCAGCAAATCATCAGGGTGGGAGACCCAGTACTTC. The genes are TRBV7-2 and TRBJ2-5; the D gene is possibly TRBD1 (5 bases). V shed 5 bases and J shed 5 bases, with 15 bases lying between them. CDR3 length equals 14 residues. CDR1 SGHTA and CDR2 FQGNSA come from the germline V gene. Full variable domain (outside the CDR3, taken from reference TRBV7-2 and TRBJ2-5): GAGVSQSPSNKVTEKGKDVELRCDPISGHTALYWYRQSLGQGLEFLIYFQGNSAPDKSGLPSDRFSAERTGGSVSTLTIQRTQQEDSAVYLCASSKSSGWETQYFGPGTRLLVL.

Worth noting for this clonotype: A read error may account for a junction end that differs from germline. The chain carries TRBV7-9 and TRBJ2-7; 9 nucleotides line up with TRBD2. CDR1 and CDR2 from the germline V gene are SEHNR and FQNEAQ (reference sequence). This CDR3 has 14 residues. As DNA, the CDR3 is TGTGCCAGCAGCCGTAGCGGGAGCGCCTACGAGCTGTACTTC. Translation gives CASSRSGSAYELYF.

Written as DNA, the CDR3 is TGTGCCAGCAGCCCTAGCCAGGTTTGGGCCTCCAAAGAGACCCAGTACTTC. It specifies CASSPSQVWASKETQYF. This chain connects TRBV7-6 to TRBJ2-5; weak D call: TRBD2 (5 bases). From germline, CDR1 is SGHVS and CDR2 FNYEAQ. This CDR3 has 17 residues. The V end lost 5 bases, the J end lost 3 bases, and 22 bases lay between the germline ends.

The genes are TRBV6-1 and TRBJ2-7; D gene ambiguous. This CDR3 is 10 amino acids long. V was trimmed by 8 bases and J by 6 bases, leaving 8 bases between them. The germline CDR1 and CDR2 sequences are MNHNS and SASEGT. CDR3 region: CASGDFEQYF. The CDR3 region has the DNA TGTGCCAGCGGGGATTTCGAGCAGTACTTC.

This chain uses TRBV5-1 with TRBJ2-1; D is undetermined. The J call is in doubt because the DNA end fits TRBJ2-7 better. The germline CDR1 and CDR2 sequences are SGHRS and YFSETQ. The CDR3 sequence is 15 residues long. CDR3 protein: CASRKVTSSYNEQYF. The CDR3 coding sequence is TGCGCCAGCAGAAAGGTGACGAGCTCCTACAATGAGCAGTACTTC.

The chain uses TRBV20-1 and TRBJ1-5; 11 nucleotides line up with TRBD1. CDR1 is DFQATT and CDR2 is SNEGSKA in the germline V gene (reference sequence). This CDR3 is 16 amino acids long. V shed 1 base and J 4 bases; nucleotides not matched to a gene: 6. CDR3 sequence: CSARGTGGIANQPQHF. In nucleotides, the CDR3 is TGCAGTGCTAGAGGGACAGGGGGCATAGCAAATCAGCCCCAGCATTTT.

The chain uses TRBV20-1 and TRBJ2-5, with 13 nucleotides matching TRBD2. The J call may be in error: the DNA end matches TRBJ2-7 better. Germline V CDR1 and CDR2: DFQATT, SNEGSKA (reference sequence). CDR3 length equals 15 residues. The chain's CDR3 is CSALLPGLAGNEQYF. CDR3 DNA: TGCAGTGCTTTGCTCCCGGGACTAGCGGGAAACGAGCAGTACTTC.

Concerning this clonotype: A junction end diverges from the germline sequence, so it may reflect a read error. J is TRBJ1-4 and V is TRBV4-3; TRBD1 matches 7 bases. There are 15 residues in the CDR3. Germline lookup yields CDR1 LGHNA and CDR2 YSLEER. The CDR3, as DNA: TGCGTCAGCAGCCAGACCGGGACAGACAATGAAAAACTGTTTTTT. Translation: CVSSQTGTDNEKLFF.

The gene calls are TRBV7-9 and TRBJ2-7; either TRBD1 or TRBD2 may fit D (5 bases each). This CDR3 region has 14 residues. Per germline, CDR1 SEHNR and CDR2 FQNEAQ (reference sequence). The V and J ends lost 5 bases and 4 bases respectively, with 15 bases between them. CDR3 amino acids: CASSVLGTGYEQYF. The CDR3 DNA reads TGTGCCAGCAGCGTTCTAGGGACGGGGTACGAGCAGTACTTC.